Below, one TCR beta chain is given with its context. As originally analysed: Nucleated cell number was recorded as an estimate derived from reference gene primer amplification. Method: immunoSEQ multiplex PCR; TCRdb's copy keeps in-frame clones and lacks some. V, J and clone size reflect that table, while D and trimming were determined from the DNA. The sample carries 150,000 to 200,000 clones, around 80% recorded once. The sample comes from a study of blood T cell repertoires in COVID-19. On the study more broadly: Researchers got acute and convalescent COVID-19 samples from the United States, Italy and Spain. From T cells, B-cell-depleted T cells, or PBMCs came the material, which was cDNA or gDNA.

J lost 2 bases, V lost 5 bases, and 7 bases had no gene match. Germline assignment: CDR1 MNHEY and CDR2 SMNVEV (reference sequence). This CDR3 is 15 amino acids long. This chain uses TRBV27 with TRBJ2-7; TRBD1 matches 9 bases. The sequence was obtained from a woman aged 50 to 60 with acute COVID-19. The sequenced sample was PBMCs or T cells enriched from blood (not recorded which). Here the CDR3 DNA reads TGTGCCAGCAGTCCCAGACAGGGGGGAACCTACGAGCAGTACGTC. As protein: CASSPRQGGTYEQYV.